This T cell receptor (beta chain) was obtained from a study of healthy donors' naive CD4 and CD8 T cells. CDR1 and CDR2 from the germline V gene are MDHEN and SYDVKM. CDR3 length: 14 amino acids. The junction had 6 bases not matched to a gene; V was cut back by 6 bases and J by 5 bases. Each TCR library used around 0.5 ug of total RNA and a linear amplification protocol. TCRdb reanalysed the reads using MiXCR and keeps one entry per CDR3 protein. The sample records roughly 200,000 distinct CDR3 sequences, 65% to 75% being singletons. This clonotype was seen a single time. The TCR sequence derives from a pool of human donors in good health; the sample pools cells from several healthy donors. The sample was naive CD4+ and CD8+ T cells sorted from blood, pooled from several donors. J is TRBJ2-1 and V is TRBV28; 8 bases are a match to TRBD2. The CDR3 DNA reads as TGTGCCAGCAGGGAAGGGACTAGGGACAATGAGCAGTTCTTC. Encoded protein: CASREGTRDNEQFF.